This T cell receptor (beta chain) was observed in a study of T cell repertoires in cytomegalovirus infection. Study as a whole: CMV epitopes used comprised recently identified HLA-C-restricted ones and well-studied HLA-B-restricted ones. CMV infection plus the matching HLA type was flagged by public TCR beta signatures. The study, taken as a whole, reports: There were carriers of CMV plus the relevant HLA, and cumulative public TCR beta family frequency identified them. HLA-C-restricted, CMV-specific TCR beta clonotypes were dominant ex vivo.

One entry per CDR3 protein results from TCRdb running MiXCR on the reads. The table records around 340,000 distinct CDR3 sequences, 29% of them present only once. To note about this clonotype: What it binds is unknown.

Between the trimmed V and J ends, which lost 0 bases and 11 bases, there was a span of 18 bases. From germline, CDR1 is SGDLS and CDR2 YYNGEE. This CDR3 is 16 amino acids long. The V gene is TRBV9, the J gene TRBJ1-6, with D maybe TRBD1 (5 bases). The sample was cultured PBMCs, taken from culture after CMV antigen stimulation. The origin of this receptor is a human donor in good health (CMV status not recorded). Some clones in this sample may be carry-over from other donors' samples. The CDR3 spells CASSVATTFRGAPLHF. The DNA for the CDR3 is TGTGCCAGCAGCGTAGCTACGACGTTCCGGGGGGCACCCCTCCACTTT.